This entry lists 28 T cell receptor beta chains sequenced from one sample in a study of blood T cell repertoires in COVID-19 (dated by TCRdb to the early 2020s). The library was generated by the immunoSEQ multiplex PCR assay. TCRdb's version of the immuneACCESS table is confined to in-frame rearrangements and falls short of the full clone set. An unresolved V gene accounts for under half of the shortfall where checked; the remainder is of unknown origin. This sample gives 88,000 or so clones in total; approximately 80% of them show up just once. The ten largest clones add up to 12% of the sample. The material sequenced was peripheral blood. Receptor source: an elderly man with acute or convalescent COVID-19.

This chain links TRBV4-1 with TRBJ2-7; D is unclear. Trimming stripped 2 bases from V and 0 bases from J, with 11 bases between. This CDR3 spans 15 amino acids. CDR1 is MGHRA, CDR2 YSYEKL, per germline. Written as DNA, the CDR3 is TGCGCCAGCAGCCAACTGACATCAGACTCCTACGAGCAGTACTTC. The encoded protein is CASSQLTSDSYEQYF.

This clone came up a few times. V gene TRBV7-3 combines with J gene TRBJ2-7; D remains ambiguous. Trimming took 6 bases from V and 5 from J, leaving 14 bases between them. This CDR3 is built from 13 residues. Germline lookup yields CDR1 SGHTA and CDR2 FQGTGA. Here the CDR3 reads CASRSSGSDEQYF. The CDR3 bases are TGTGCCAGCAGATCTAGTGGCTCGGACGAGCAGTACTTC.

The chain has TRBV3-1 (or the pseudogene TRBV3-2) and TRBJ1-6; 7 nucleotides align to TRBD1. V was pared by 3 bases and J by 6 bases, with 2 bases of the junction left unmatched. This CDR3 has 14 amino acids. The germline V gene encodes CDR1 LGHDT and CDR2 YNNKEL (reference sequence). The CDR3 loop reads CASSQGQFNSPLHF. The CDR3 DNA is TGTGCCAGCAGCCAGGGACAGTTTAATTCACCCCTCCACTTT.

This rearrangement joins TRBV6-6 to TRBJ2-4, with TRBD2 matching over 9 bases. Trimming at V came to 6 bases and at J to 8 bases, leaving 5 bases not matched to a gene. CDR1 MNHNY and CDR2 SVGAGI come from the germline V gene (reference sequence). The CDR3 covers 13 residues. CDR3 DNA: TGTGCCAGCAGATTAGCGGGGGAGTACATTCAGTACTTC. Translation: CASRLAGEYIQYF.

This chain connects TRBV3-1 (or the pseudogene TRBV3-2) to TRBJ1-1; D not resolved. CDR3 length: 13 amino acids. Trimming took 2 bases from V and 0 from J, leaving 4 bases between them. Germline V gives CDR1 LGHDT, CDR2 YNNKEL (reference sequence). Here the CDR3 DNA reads TGTGCCAGCAGCCAACAGTTGAACACTGAAGCTTTCTTT. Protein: CASSQQLNTEAFF.

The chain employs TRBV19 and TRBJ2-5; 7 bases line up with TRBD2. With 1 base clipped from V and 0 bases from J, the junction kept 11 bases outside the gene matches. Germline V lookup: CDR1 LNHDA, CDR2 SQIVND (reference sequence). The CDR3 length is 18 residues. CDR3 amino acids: CASSIAGRGYTYQETQYF. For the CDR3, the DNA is TGTGCCAGTAGTATAGCAGGGAGGGGCTACACGTACCAAGAGACCCAGTACTTC.

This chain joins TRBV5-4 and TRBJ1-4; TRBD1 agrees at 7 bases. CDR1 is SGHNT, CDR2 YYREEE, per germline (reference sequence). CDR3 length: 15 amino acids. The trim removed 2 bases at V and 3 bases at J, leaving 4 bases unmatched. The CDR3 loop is CASSLGGAANEKLFF. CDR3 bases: TGTGCCAGCAGCTTAGGGGGCGCGGCTAATGAAAAACTGTTTTTT. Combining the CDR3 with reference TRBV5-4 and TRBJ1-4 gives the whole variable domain ETGVTQSPTHLIKTRGQQVTLRCSSQSGHNTVSWYQQALGQGPQFIFQYYREEENGRGNFPPRFSGLQFPNYSSELNVNALELDDSALYLCASSLGGAANEKLFFGSGTQLSVL.

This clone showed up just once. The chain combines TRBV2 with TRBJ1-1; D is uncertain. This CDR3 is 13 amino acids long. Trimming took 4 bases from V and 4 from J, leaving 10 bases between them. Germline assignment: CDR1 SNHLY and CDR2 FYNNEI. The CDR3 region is CASSGGRGTEAFF. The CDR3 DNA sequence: TGTGCCAGCAGTGGAGGACGGGGCACTGAAGCTTTCTTT.

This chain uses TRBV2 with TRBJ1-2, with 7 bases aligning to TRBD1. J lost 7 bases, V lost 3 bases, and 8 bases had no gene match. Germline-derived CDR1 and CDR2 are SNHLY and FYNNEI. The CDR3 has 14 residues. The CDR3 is CASSERKGGGGYTF. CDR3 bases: TGTGCCAGCAGTGAGAGAAAAGGGGGCGGTGGCTACACCTTC.

The CDR3 DNA is TGTGCCAGCTCATCGACAGTCCAAGAGACCCAGTACTTC. Its protein product is CASSSTVQETQYF. The chain is built from TRBV18 and TRBJ2-5, with a weak D call TRBD1 (5 bases). The ends were cut back, 5 bases at V and 1 base at J, with 8 bases in the middle. Germline CDR1 KGHSH, CDR2 LQKENI. The length of the CDR3 is 13 residues.

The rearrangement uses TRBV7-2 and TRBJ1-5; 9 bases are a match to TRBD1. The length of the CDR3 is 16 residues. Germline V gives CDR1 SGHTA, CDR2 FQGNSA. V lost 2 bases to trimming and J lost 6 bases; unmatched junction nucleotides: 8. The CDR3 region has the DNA TGTGCCAGCAGCTTACCCGGGACAGGGTTTGGTCAGCCCCAGCATTTT. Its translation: CASSLPGTGFGQPQHF.

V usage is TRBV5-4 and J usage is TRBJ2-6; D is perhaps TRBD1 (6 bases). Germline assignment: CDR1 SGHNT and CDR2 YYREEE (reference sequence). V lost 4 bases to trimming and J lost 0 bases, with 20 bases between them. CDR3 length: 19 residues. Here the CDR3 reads CASSQAGQRLSSGANVLTF. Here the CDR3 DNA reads TGTGCCAGCAGCCAAGCCGGACAGCGGCTTAGCTCTGGGGCCAACGTCCTGACTTTC.

Here the CDR3 DNA reads TGTGCCAGCAGCGACTGGAACACCGGGGAGCTGTTTTTT. Amino acids: CASSDWNTGELFF. The chain carries TRBV14 and TRBJ2-2, with unresolved D. The ends were cut back, 5 bases at V and 1 base at J, with 5 bases in the middle. This CDR3 contains 13 residues. In germline, CDR1 is SGHDN, CDR2 FVKESK.

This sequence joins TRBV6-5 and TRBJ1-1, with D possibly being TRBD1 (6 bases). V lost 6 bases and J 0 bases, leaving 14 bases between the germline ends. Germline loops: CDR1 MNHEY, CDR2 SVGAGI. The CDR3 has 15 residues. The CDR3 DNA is TGTGCCAGCAGAGATCCGGGACACCTGAACACTGAAGCTTTCTTT. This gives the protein CASRDPGHLNTEAFF.

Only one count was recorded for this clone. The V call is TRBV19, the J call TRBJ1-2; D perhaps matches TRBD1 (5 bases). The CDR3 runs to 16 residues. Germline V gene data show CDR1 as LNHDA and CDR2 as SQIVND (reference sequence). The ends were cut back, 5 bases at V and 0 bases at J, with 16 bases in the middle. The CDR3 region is CASSFRGGAANYGYTF. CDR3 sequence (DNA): TGTGCCAGTAGTTTCCGGGGAGGGGCAGCTAACTATGGCTACACCTTC.

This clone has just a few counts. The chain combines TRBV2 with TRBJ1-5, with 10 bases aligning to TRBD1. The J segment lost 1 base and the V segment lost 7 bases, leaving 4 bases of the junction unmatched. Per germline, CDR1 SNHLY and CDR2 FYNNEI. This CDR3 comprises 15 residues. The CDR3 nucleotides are TGTGCCAGCAAGACAGGGGGCGCCAGCAATCAGCCCCAGCATTTT. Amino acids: CASKTGGASNQPQHF.

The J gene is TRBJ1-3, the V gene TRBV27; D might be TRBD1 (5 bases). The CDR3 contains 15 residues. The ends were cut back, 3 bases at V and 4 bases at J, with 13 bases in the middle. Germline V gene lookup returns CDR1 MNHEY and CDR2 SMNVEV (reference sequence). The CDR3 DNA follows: TGTGCCAGCAGTTTCAATGGGGCGCGAGGAAACACCATATATTTT. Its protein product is CASSFNGARGNTIYF.

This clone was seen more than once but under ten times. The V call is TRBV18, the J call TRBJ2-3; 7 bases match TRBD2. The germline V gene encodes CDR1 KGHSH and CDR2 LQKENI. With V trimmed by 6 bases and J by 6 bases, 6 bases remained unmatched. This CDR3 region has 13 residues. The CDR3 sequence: CASSSGGSDTQYF. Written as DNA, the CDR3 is TGTGCCAGCTCGTCGGGGGGATCCGATACGCAGTATTTT.

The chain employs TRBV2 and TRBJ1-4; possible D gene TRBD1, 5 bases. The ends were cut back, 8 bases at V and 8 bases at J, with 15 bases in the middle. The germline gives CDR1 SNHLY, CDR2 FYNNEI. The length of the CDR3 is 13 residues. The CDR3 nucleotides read TGTGCCAGCCAGGTGGATCGGGGGGAAAAACTGTTTTTT. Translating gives CASQVDRGEKLFF.

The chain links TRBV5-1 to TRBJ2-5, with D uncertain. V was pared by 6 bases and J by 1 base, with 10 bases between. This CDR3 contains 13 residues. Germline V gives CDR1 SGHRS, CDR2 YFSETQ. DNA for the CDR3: TGCGCCAGCAAAGAACAGCCCCAAGAGACCCAGTACTTC. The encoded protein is CASKEQPQETQYF.

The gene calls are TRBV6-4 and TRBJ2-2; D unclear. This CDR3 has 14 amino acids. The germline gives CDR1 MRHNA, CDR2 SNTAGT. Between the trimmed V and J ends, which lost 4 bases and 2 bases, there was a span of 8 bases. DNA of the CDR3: TGTGCCAGCAGTGCCAGGATAAACACCGGGGAGCTGTTTTTT. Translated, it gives CASSARINTGELFF.

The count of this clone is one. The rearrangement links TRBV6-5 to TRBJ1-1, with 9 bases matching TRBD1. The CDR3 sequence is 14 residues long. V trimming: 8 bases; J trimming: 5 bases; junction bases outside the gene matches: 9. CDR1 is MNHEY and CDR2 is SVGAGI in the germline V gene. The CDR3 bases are TGTGCCAGCTGTCAAACAGGGGGCAGTACTGAAGCTTTCTTT. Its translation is CASCQTGGSTEAFF.

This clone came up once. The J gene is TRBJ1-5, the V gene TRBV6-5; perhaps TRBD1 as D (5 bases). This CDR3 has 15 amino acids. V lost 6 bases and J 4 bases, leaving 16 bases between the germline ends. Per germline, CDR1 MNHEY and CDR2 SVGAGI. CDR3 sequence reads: CASRVAPQGNQPQHF. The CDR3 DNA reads TGTGCCAGCAGAGTTGCACCTCAGGGTAATCAGCCCCAGCATTTT.

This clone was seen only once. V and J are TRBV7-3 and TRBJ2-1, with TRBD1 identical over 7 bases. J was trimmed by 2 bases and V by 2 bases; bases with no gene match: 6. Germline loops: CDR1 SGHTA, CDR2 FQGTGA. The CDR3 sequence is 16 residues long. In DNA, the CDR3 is TGTGCCAGCAGCTTAGTCCCCGGGACAGCCTACAATGAGCAGTTCTTC. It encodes CASSLVPGTAYNEQFF. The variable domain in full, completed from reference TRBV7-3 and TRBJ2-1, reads GAGVSQTPSNKVTEKGKYVELRCDPISGHTALYWYRQSLGQGPEFLIYFQGTGAADDSGLPNDRFFAVRPEGSVSTLKIQRTERGDSAVYLCASSLVPGTAYNEQFFGPGTRLTVL.

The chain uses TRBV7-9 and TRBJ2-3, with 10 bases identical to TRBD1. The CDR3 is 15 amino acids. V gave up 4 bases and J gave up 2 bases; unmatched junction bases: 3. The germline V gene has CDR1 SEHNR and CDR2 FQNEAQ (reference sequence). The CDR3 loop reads CASSSGTGDTDTQYF. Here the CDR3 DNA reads TGTGCCAGCAGCTCCGGGACAGGGGACACAGATACGCAGTATTTT.

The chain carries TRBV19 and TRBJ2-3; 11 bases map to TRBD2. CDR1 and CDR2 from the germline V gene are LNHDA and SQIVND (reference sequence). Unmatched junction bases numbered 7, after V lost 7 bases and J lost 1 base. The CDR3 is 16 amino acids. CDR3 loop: CASKRGTSGRTDTQYF. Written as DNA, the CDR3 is TGTGCCAGTAAAAGAGGGACTAGCGGCCGCACAGATACGCAGTATTTT.

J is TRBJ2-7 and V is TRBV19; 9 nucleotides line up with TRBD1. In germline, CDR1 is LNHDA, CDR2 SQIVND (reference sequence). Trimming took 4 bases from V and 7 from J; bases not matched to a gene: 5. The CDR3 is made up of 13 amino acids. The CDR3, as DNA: TGTGCCAGTAGTACACAGGGGGCTGGGGAGCAGTACTTC. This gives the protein CASSTQGAGEQYF.

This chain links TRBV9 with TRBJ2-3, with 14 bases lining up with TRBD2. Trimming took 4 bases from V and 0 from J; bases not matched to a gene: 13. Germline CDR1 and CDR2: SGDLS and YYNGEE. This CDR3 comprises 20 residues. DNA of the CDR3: TGTGCCAGCAGCCCAAGGGGGACTAGCGGGGGTCCCGGAAGCACAGATACGCAGTATTTT. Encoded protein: CASSPRGTSGGPGSTDTQYF.